This entry lists 27 T cell receptor beta chains sequenced from one sample in a study of CD8 T cells in Susac syndrome. With random hexamers, reverse transcription was performed on about 0.5 to 1 ug of RNA. TCRdb independently ran MiXCR on the immunoSEQ multiplex PCR reads; one entry per CDR3 protein. In the table there are about 140,000 distinct CDR3 sequences, roughly 95% of which are singletons. Specimen: CD4+ T cells from PBMCs. These TCRs come from a human donor with multiple sclerosis.

This clonotype was observed a single time. The rearrangement links TRBV2 to TRBJ2-2; 7 bases are shared with TRBD1. V was clipped by 8 bases and J by 4 bases; unmatched bases: 4. The CDR3 has 13 residues. The germline CDR1 and CDR2 sequences are SNHLY and FYNNEI. In DNA form, the CDR3 reads TGTGCCAGCCAAGGGACAGTCACCGGGGAGCTGTTTTTT. It yields the protein CASQGTVTGELFF.

This chain connects TRBV9 to TRBJ1-2, with 11 bases fitting TRBD1. The CDR3 extends over 17 amino acids. The germline CDR1 and CDR2 sequences are SGDLS and YYNGEE. V lost 4 bases, J lost 2 bases, and 10 bases stayed unmatched. The CDR3 loop is CASSPPSDRGRNYGYTF. The CDR3 DNA is TGTGCCAGCAGCCCCCCATCGGACAGGGGGCGCAACTATGGCTACACCTTC.

This clonotype was detected once. CDR3 nucleotides: TGTGCCAGCAGCTTAGGCGGAGGGTCCGGCATTCAGTACTTC. This codes for CASSLGGGSGIQYF. The J gene is TRBJ2-4, the V gene TRBV7-9; tentative D call: TRBD2 (6 bases). Germline-derived CDR1 and CDR2 are SEHNR and FQNEAQ (reference sequence). Trimming removed 1 base from V and 9 bases from J, with 13 bases in between. This CDR3 is 14 amino acids long.

J is TRBJ2-4 and V is TRBV7-2; 9 bases are a match to TRBD1. Looked up from germline, CDR1 is SGHTA and CDR2 is FQGNSA. V gave up 5 bases and J gave up 9 bases; unmatched junction bases: 8. This CDR3 is 14 amino acids long. CDR3 nucleotide sequence: TGTGCCAGCAGCCCTAGGACAGGGGAAGGCATTCAGTACTTC. Translated, it gives CASSPRTGEGIQYF.

The chain joins TRBV20-1 to TRBJ1-2; the D is unclear. Germline CDR1 is DFQATT and CDR2 is SNEGSKA (reference sequence). This CDR3 is built from 9 residues. V lost 5 bases and J lost 5, with 3 bases in between. In DNA form, the CDR3 reads TGCAGTGCTCCGTATGGCTACACCTTC. Its translation: CSAPYGYTF.

In DNA form, the CDR3 reads TGTGCCAGCAGCCAAGGACAGGGGGGCCGGTCCGACGAGCAGTACTTC. Translated, it gives CASSQGQGGRSDEQYF. This chain joins TRBV3-1 and TRBJ2-7; 9 bases map to TRBD1. The trim removed 1 base at V and 5 bases at J, leaving 9 bases unmatched. The CDR3 spans 16 residues. Germline CDR1 and CDR2: LGHDT and YNNKEL (reference sequence).

The gene calls are TRBV9 and TRBJ1-2; D is unclear. The germline gives CDR1 SGDLS, CDR2 YYNGEE. The germline V and J ends were trimmed by 0 bases and 6 bases, with 9 bases remaining between them. The CDR3 extends over 13 amino acids. In nucleotides, the CDR3 is TGTGCCAGCAGCGTAGCCGACGTGGATGGCTACACCTTC. It codes for CASSVADVDGYTF.

This chain connects TRBV5-1 to TRBJ2-7; tentative D call: TRBD1 (5 bases). Germline assignment: CDR1 SGHRS and CDR2 YFSETQ. CDR3 length: 14 residues. Trimming pared 4 bases from V and 0 bases from J, leaving 11 bases between. CDR3 sequence reads: CASSPSTVSYEQYF. CDR3 nucleotide sequence: TGCGCCAGCAGCCCCTCGACAGTCTCCTACGAGCAGTACTTC.

The rearrangement links TRBV29-1 to TRBJ1-1, with unresolved D. Trimming shortened V by 6 bases and J by 1 base, and 18 bases separated the two germline ends. The CDR3 runs 15 residues. Per germline, CDR1 SQVTM and CDR2 ANQGSEA. The CDR3 bases are TGCAGCGTCTCCTCACCGACAATCGCGAACACTGAAGCTTTCTTT. It yields the protein CSVSSPTIANTEAFF.

This rearrangement joins TRBV30 to TRBJ2-7; 8 positions agree with TRBD1. Trimming removed 8 bases from V and 3 bases from J; junction bases left unmatched: 12. The CDR3 length is 14 residues. CDR1 is GTSNPN, CDR2 SVGIG, per germline (reference sequence). This CDR3 reads CAGSRDRKIYEQYF. CDR3 in DNA: TGTGCCGGATCCCGGGACAGGAAGATCTACGAGCAGTACTTC.

The chain recombines TRBV27 with TRBJ2-2, with 9 bases that match TRBD2. This CDR3 region has 14 residues. Per germline, CDR1 MNHEY and CDR2 SMNVEV (reference sequence). J lost 6 bases, V lost 5 bases, and 4 bases had no gene match. CDR3 amino acids: CASSGGLAAGELFF. DNA for the CDR3: TGTGCCAGCAGTGGGGGACTAGCAGCCGGGGAGCTGTTTTTT.

This chain links TRBV4-1 with TRBJ2-4, with D perhaps assigned TRBD1 or TRBD2 (6 bases each). CDR3 length: 14 amino acids. Trimming left V 1 base short and J 8 bases short, with 12 bases between. Per germline, CDR1 MGHRA and CDR2 YSYEKL. This CDR3 is CASSQGGRGDIQYF. CDR3 DNA sequence: TGCGCCAGCAGCCAAGGGGGGCGCGGGGACATTCAGTACTTC.

As DNA, the CDR3 is TGCAGTGCTATGGAGGCGAGCTCCTACAATGAGCAGTTCTTC. Residues: CSAMEASSYNEQFF. V and J are TRBV20-1 and TRBJ2-1, with D possibly matching TRBD2 (5 bases). Germline-derived CDR1 and CDR2 are DFQATT and SNEGSKA (reference sequence). This CDR3 comprises 14 residues. V lost 4 bases to trimming and J lost 0 bases, with 10 bases between them.

The V call is TRBV6-2 or TRBV6-3, the J call TRBJ2-2; D gene unclear. The CDR3 covers 13 residues. The V gene's germline CDR1 is MNHEY and CDR2 SVGEGT. V lost 8 bases, J lost 5 bases, and 12 bases lay in between. The DNA of the CDR3 is TGTGCCAGCGGTCCCACCCCAACCGGGGAGCTGTTTTTT. Its protein product is CASGPTPTGELFF.

The rearrangement uses TRBV3-1 and TRBJ2-5; no clear D. This CDR3 spans 13 amino acids. Trimming cost V 1 base and J 1 base, with 4 bases left between them. From germline, CDR1 is LGHDT and CDR2 YNNKEL (reference sequence). This CDR3 is CASSQALQETQYF. CDR3 coding DNA: TGTGCCAGCAGCCAAGCCCTCCAAGAGACCCAGTACTTC.

The V and J genes are TRBV6-5 and TRBJ1-5; D is ambiguous. This CDR3 spans 14 amino acids. Trimming removed 6 bases at V and 3 bases at J, with 12 bases between. In germline, CDR1 is MNHEY, CDR2 SVGAGI. CDR3 loop: CASRVSGNNQPQHF. CDR3 bases: TGTGCCAGCAGGGTTTCTGGGAACAATCAGCCCCAGCATTTT.

The chain joins TRBV2 to TRBJ2-2; D might be TRBD1 or TRBD2, each matching 5 bases. V was clipped by 11 bases and J by 5 bases, with 12 bases between them. CDR3 length: 12 residues. The germline gives CDR1 SNHLY, CDR2 FYNNEI. The CDR3 is CASRENTGELFF. CDR3 nucleotide sequence: TGTGCCTCCAGGGAGAATACCGGGGAGCTGTTTTTT.

The chain uses TRBV6-6 and TRBJ2-1; no firm D call. Germline loops: CDR1 MNHNY, CDR2 SVGAGI (reference sequence). This CDR3 has 15 amino acids. V was clipped by 6 bases and J by 9 bases, with 21 bases between them. The CDR3 region is CASSPSSPLGPEQFF. The DNA of the CDR3 is TGTGCCAGCAGCCCTTCGAGTCCCCTAGGTCCTGAGCAGTTCTTC.

The V gene is TRBV14, the J gene TRBJ2-5; 8 bases agree with TRBD1. Trimming took 5 bases from V and 4 from J; bases not matched to a gene: 12. The CDR3 extends over 16 amino acids. Germline V lookup: CDR1 SGHDN, CDR2 FVKESK. In DNA form, the CDR3 reads TGTGCCAGCAGCTCCCCCCGGACAGGGTCCCGAGAGACCCAGTACTTC. This gives the protein CASSSPRTGSRETQYF.

V usage is TRBV15 and J usage is TRBJ2-1; 8 bases are shared with TRBD1. Germline V CDR1 and CDR2: LNHNV, YYDKDF (reference sequence). Unmatched junction bases numbered 4, after V lost 2 bases and J lost 7 bases. CDR3 length equals 14 residues. The CDR3 spells CATSRKQGANEQFF. As DNA, the CDR3 is TGTGCCACCAGCAGAAAGCAGGGGGCGAATGAGCAGTTCTTC.

The rearrangement links TRBV4-1 to TRBJ2-1; tentative D call: TRBD1 (6 bases). V was trimmed by 0 bases and J by 8 bases, leaving 20 bases between them. The CDR3 contains 17 residues. Looked up from germline, CDR1 is MGHRA and CDR2 is YSYEKL. CDR3 amino acids: CASSQEVRTAPSDEQFF. The DNA for the CDR3 is TGCGCCAGCAGCCAAGAAGTTCGGACAGCACCCTCCGATGAGCAGTTCTTC.

The V gene is TRBV6-1, the J gene TRBJ2-7; D is unclear. This CDR3 comprises 14 residues. Germline CDR1 and CDR2: MNHNS and SASEGT. V gave up 6 bases and J gave up 0 bases, with 12 bases separating them. The CDR3 DNA follows: TGTGCCAGCAGCAGAATTAGGGACTCCTACGAGCAGTACTTC. Protein product: CASSRIRDSYEQYF.

This clonotype was detected only a few times. This chain joins TRBV9 and TRBJ2-4, with 9 bases that match TRBD1. V gave up 3 bases and J gave up 7 bases; unmatched junction bases: 8. Germline V gene sequence: CDR1 SGDLS, CDR2 YYNGEE. CDR3 size: 15 residues. The CDR3 sequence: CASSASPGQGNIQYF. The CDR3 nucleotides are TGTGCCAGCAGCGCCTCCCCGGGACAGGGCAACATTCAGTACTTC.

This clonotype was seen a single time. The rearrangement uses TRBV5-4 and TRBJ1-1, with D possibly being TRBD1 (5 bases). CDR3 length: 13 amino acids. Germline assignment: CDR1 SGHNT and CDR2 YYREEE (reference sequence). Trimming removed 3 bases at V and 1 base at J, with 7 bases between. CDR3 coding DNA: TGTGCCAGCAGCTGGGGGACGAACACTGAAGCTTTCTTT. It translates to CASSWGTNTEAFF.

This clonotype was counted once. V is TRBV24-1 and J is TRBJ2-3; D unresolved. V was cut by 9 bases and J by 4 bases, with 7 bases left in between. The CDR3 is 11 residues long. The germline gives CDR1 KGHDR, CDR2 SFDVKD. CDR3 sequence reads: CATERADTQYF. The CDR3 DNA reads TGTGCCACCGAACGGGCAGATACGCAGTATTTT.

V is TRBV20-1 and J is TRBJ2-1; weak D call: TRBD1 (5 bases). Trimming took 4 bases from V and 8 from J, leaving 21 bases between them. The CDR3 runs 15 residues. CDR1 is DFQATT and CDR2 is SNEGSKA in the germline V gene (reference sequence). The CDR3 region is CSATYTKGQTDEQFF. CDR3 nucleotide sequence: TGCAGTGCTACCTATACAAAGGGGCAGACCGATGAGCAGTTCTTC.

This chain uses TRBV24-1 with TRBJ2-3, with TRBD1 matching 9 bases. CDR1 and CDR2 from the germline V gene are KGHDR and SFDVKD. Trimming took 10 bases from V and 4 from J; bases not matched to a gene: 8. CDR3 size: 14 residues. The CDR3 sequence is CATSGTGRADTQYF. CDR3 sequence (DNA): TGTGCCACGTCCGGGACAGGGAGAGCAGATACGCAGTATTTT.